In this sample, the clone carrying this T cell receptor (beta chain) turned up many times. What it binds is not known. Germline assignment: CDR1 DFQATT and CDR2 SNEGSKA (reference sequence). With V trimmed by 5 bases and J by 7 bases, 3 bases remained unmatched. This CDR3 contains 11 residues. The data originate from a study of breast tumors, draining lymph nodes, adjacent tissues. Study-level points and caveats: Most tumor T cells seemingly derive from lymph node, then expand in tumor.

TCRdb ran MiXCR on the multiplex PCR reads and lists one entry per CDR3 protein. The sample contains 50,000 to 65,000 distinct CDR3 sequences, roughly 40% of which appear only once. The specimen sequenced was breast tumor tissue. This clonotype was sampled from a female donor with breast cancer. Some clones in this sample may be carry-over from other donors' samples. The V gene is TRBV20-1, the J gene TRBJ1-2; TRBD1 matches 8 bases. This CDR3 is CSAWTGSGYTF. CDR3 DNA sequence: TGCAGTGCTTGGACAGGGAGTGGCTACACCTTC.